Each of the 26 T cell receptor beta chains below was sequenced from the same sample in a study of blood T cell repertoires in COVID-19. Libraries were prepared by immunoSEQ multiplex PCR; TCRdb keeps only in-frame clonotypes and omits some of them. The table shows over 100,000 clones, with over 60% occurring only once. Sequenced input: peripheral blood. These receptors all stem from a woman in her 70s with acute or convalescent COVID-19.

The rearrangement joins TRBV27 to TRBJ1-2, with D uncertain. Germline lookup yields CDR1 MNHEY and CDR2 SMNVEV (reference sequence). Deletions cut 5 bases from V and 6 bases from J, with 13 bases between. The CDR3 contains 13 residues. CDR3: CASSRRASDGYTF. The CDR3, as DNA: TGTGCCAGCAGTCGGAGGGCATCGGATGGCTACACCTTC.

CDR3 region: CASSFTRGGTEAFF. CDR3 coding DNA: TGTGCCAGCAGTTTTACAAGGGGAGGCACTGAAGCTTTCTTT. V usage is TRBV6-5 and J usage is TRBJ1-1, with D maybe TRBD1 (5 bases). The CDR3 length is 14 residues. V lost 4 bases to trimming and J lost 4 bases, with 13 bases between them. Germline CDR1 and CDR2: MNHEY and SVGAGI.

The CDR3 spells CASGFGGELNEQFF. The CDR3 nucleotides are TGTGCTAGTGGGTTTGGCGGGGAGTTGAATGAGCAGTTCTTC. J is TRBJ2-1 and V is TRBV12-5; a weak D match, TRBD2 (6 bases). Trimming left V 6 bases short and J 7 bases short, with 16 bases between. The CDR3 extends over 14 amino acids. Germline V gene lookup returns CDR1 LGHNT and CDR2 FRNRAP.

V and J are TRBV11-2 and TRBJ2-7, with D maybe TRBD2 (5 bases). This CDR3 is built from 13 residues. With 2 bases removed from V and 3 bases from J, the gap between germline ends came to 8 bases. Germline-derived CDR1 and CDR2 are SGHAT and FQNNGV. The chain's CDR3 is CASSLLAGYEQYF. As DNA, the CDR3 is TGTGCCAGCAGCTTACTGGCGGGCTACGAGCAGTACTTC.

The chain is built from TRBV5-4 and TRBJ2-2, with 14 bases matching TRBD2. Germline V CDR1 and CDR2: SGHNT, YYREEE (reference sequence). The junction had 5 bases not matched to a gene; V was cut back by 4 bases and J by 3 bases. CDR3 length: 17 residues. CDR3: CASSPGLAGVDTGELFF. The CDR3 DNA reads TGTGCCAGCAGCCCGGGACTAGCGGGAGTGGACACCGGGGAGCTGTTTTTT.

The chain links TRBV20-1 to TRBJ1-2, with D possibly being TRBD1 (5 bases). Trimming cost V 2 bases and J 4 bases, with 5 bases left between them. The germline gives CDR1 DFQATT, CDR2 SNEGSKA (reference sequence). The CDR3 spans 11 residues. The CDR3 loop is CSARTGYGYTF. The CDR3 nucleotides read TGCAGTGCTAGAACAGGCTATGGCTACACCTTC.

This clone occurred many times. The V gene is TRBV7-9, the J gene TRBJ2-3, with 12 bases lining up with TRBD2. The length of the CDR3 is 17 residues. Germline assignment: CDR1 SEHNR and CDR2 FQNEAQ (reference sequence). J lost 3 bases, V lost 5 bases, and 9 bases had no gene match. CDR3 in DNA: TGTGCCAGCAGCCCAAGACTAGCGGGAGTCGGTACAGATACGCAGTATTTT. Translating it yields CASSPRLAGVGTDTQYF.

The chain employs TRBV9 and TRBJ1-2, with a possible D match to TRBD1 (6 bases). The CDR3 is made up of 15 amino acids. Germline assignment: CDR1 SGDLS and CDR2 YYNGEE. Trimming took 4 bases from V and 4 from J, leaving 17 bases between them. The CDR3 region has the DNA TGTGCCAGCAGCTTTGAGACAGGTGCCAGCTATGGCTACACCTTC. Encoded protein: CASSFETGASYGYTF.

This clone was observed once. The chain uses TRBV27 and TRBJ1-1, with 8 bases identical to TRBD1. V gave up 6 bases and J gave up 6 bases; unmatched junction bases: 9. The CDR3 extends over 14 amino acids. The V gene's germline CDR1 is MNHEY and CDR2 SMNVEV (reference sequence). CDR3 nucleotides: TGTGCCAGCAGCCAGGGGGCGAATTCGGCTGAAGCTTTCTTT. Amino acids: CASSQGANSAEAFF.

This clone has more than one count but fewer than ten. The rearrangement links TRBV2 to TRBJ1-6, with D possibly TRBD1 on 6 matching bases. This CDR3 region has 14 residues. V lost 8 bases, J lost 7 bases, and 15 bases lay in between. Germline V gene sequence: CDR1 SNHLY, CDR2 FYNNEI. This chain's CDR3 is CASRSGTPNSPLHF. The CDR3 nucleotides read TGTGCCAGCCGATCCGGGACACCAAATTCACCCCTCCACTTT.

V and J are TRBV7-7 and TRBJ1-5, with D possibly matching TRBD1 (5 bases). CDR1 and CDR2 (germline): SSHAT, FNYEAQ (reference sequence). The V and J ends lost 1 base and 0 bases respectively, with 10 bases between them. CDR3 length: 16 amino acids. The CDR3 nucleotides are TGTGCCAGCAGCTTAGGTCGGGACTATAGCAATCAGCCCCAGCATTTT. This gives the protein CASSLGRDYSNQPQHF.

This chain joins TRBV5-1 and TRBJ1-4; 9 bases map to TRBD1. Germline trimming cut 3 bases from V and 5 bases from J; bases unmatched to any gene: 2. This CDR3 region has 14 residues. From germline, CDR1 is SGHRS and CDR2 YFSETQ. Here the CDR3 DNA reads TGCGCCAGCAGCTACGGGACAGGGAATGAAAAACTGTTTTTT. It specifies CASSYGTGNEKLFF.

The chain's CDR3 is CASSAARQGGEQYF. The CDR3 DNA sequence: TGCGCCAGCAGTGCCGCCCGACAGGGAGGCGAGCAGTACTTC. J is TRBJ2-7 and V is TRBV10-1, with D possibly being TRBD1 (7 bases). Germline loops: CDR1 WNHNN, CDR2 SYGVQD (reference sequence). Trimming removed 4 bases at V and 6 bases at J, with 16 bases between. CDR3 length: 14 amino acids.

On this clone itself: The identical CDR3 is also encoded by other nucleotide sequences in the sample. The V gene is TRBV28, the J gene TRBJ1-2; 7 nucleotides match TRBD1. Unmatched junction bases numbered 6, after V lost 6 bases and J lost 2 bases. The germline gives CDR1 MDHEN, CDR2 SYDVKM. This CDR3 has 14 amino acids. In DNA form, the CDR3 reads TGTGCCAGCAGGAGGACAGGTGCAAACTATGGCTACACCTTC. Translating it yields CASRRTGANYGYTF.

The count of this clone is one. This chain connects TRBV3-1 (or the pseudogene TRBV3-2) to TRBJ1-2; possibly TRBD1 for D (5 bases). This CDR3 region has 17 residues. Germline V gene data show CDR1 as LGHDT and CDR2 as YNNKEL (reference sequence). Trimming pared 1 base from V and 4 bases from J, leaving 19 bases between. In nucleotides, the CDR3 is TGTGCCAGCAGCCAAGGTGGCCAGCAGGGCCAGTTCTATGGCTACACCTTC. It specifies CASSQGGQQGQFYGYTF.

This clone showed up many times. V is TRBV5-1 and J is TRBJ2-3; 11 positions agree with TRBD2. The V and J ends lost 0 bases and 3 bases, in that order; junction bases with no gene match: 0. Germline values: CDR1 SGHRS, CDR2 YFSETQ. The CDR3 has 15 amino acids. The CDR3 DNA reads as TGCGCCAGCAGCTTGGGACTAGCGGGAACAGATACGCAGTATTTT. Amino acids: CASSLGLAGTDTQYF.

The V gene is TRBV6-1, the J gene TRBJ2-3, with D maybe TRBD1 (5 bases). Germline lookup yields CDR1 MNHNS and CDR2 SASEGT. This CDR3 has 15 residues. The V gene lost 2 bases and the J gene lost 6 bases, with 15 bases spanning the gap. CDR3 amino acids: CASSELRQGSDTQYF. CDR3 coding DNA: TGTGCCAGCAGTGAATTGAGGCAGGGATCCGATACGCAGTATTTT.

This CDR3 reads CASSQVWGQGANTGELFF. The CDR3 DNA sequence: TGCGCCAGCAGCCAAGTTTGGGGACAGGGAGCGAACACCGGGGAGCTGTTTTTT. The chain has TRBV4-3 and TRBJ2-2; 9 nucleotides line up with TRBD1. Germline CDR1 is LGHNA and CDR2 is YSLEER. Trimming cost V 1 base and J 0 bases; bases outside gene matches: 6. This CDR3 is 18 amino acids long.

The chain has TRBV30 and TRBJ1-2; weak D call: TRBD1 (5 bases). Germline V CDR1 and CDR2: GTSNPN, SVGIG (reference sequence). This CDR3 has 13 residues. V was cut by 7 bases and J by 4 bases, with 16 bases left in between. The CDR3 is CAYNSGAGYGYTF. The CDR3 coding sequence is TGTGCCTATAACAGTGGGGCTGGCTATGGCTACACCTTC.

CDR3 in amino acids: CASSNDHRGFTEAFF. The CDR3 DNA sequence: TGTGCCAGTAGTAACGACCACAGGGGGTTCACTGAAGCTTTCTTT. The chain uses TRBV19 and TRBJ1-1, with TRBD1 identical over 8 bases. V lost 4 bases to trimming and J lost 4 bases; unmatched junction nucleotides: 8. Germline V gives CDR1 LNHDA, CDR2 SQIVND (reference sequence). This CDR3 has 15 amino acids.

The chain couples TRBV19 to TRBJ2-7; 12 positions agree with TRBD2. This CDR3 contains 15 residues. Germline loops: CDR1 LNHDA, CDR2 SQIVND (reference sequence). V dropped 5 bases and J dropped 3; count of bases not matched to a gene: 5. As DNA, the CDR3 is TGTGCCAGTAGTCGGACTAGCGGGGATCTCTACGAGCAGTACTTC. This translates into CASSRTSGDLYEQYF.

V usage is TRBV21-1 and J usage is TRBJ2-3; TRBD2 is the table's D call and was not checked against the DNA. TRBV21-1 has pseudogene status. This CDR3 region has 15 residues. The CDR3: CASRAKRGETDTQYF. CDR3 in DNA: TGTGCCAGCAGAGCGAAGCGGGGGGAAACAGATACGCAGTATTTT.

The sample holds a few counts of this clone. V gene TRBV9 combines with J gene TRBJ1-2; 8 positions match TRBD1. This CDR3 comprises 15 residues. With V trimmed by 3 bases and J by 3 bases, 7 bases remained unmatched. Looked up from germline, CDR1 is SGDLS and CDR2 is YYNGEE. Here the CDR3 DNA reads TGTGCCAGCAGCGATCGACAGGGGAATGACTATGGCTACACCTTC. Translation gives CASSDRQGNDYGYTF.

This clone was found a few times. The chain has TRBV27 and TRBJ2-5; 8 bases are a match to TRBD2. CDR1 and CDR2 (germline): MNHEY, SMNVEV (reference sequence). V trimming: 5 bases; J trimming: 2 bases; junction bases outside the gene matches: 10. The CDR3 sequence is 16 residues long. The CDR3 sequence: CASSPGVAGTQETQYF. CDR3 nucleotide sequence: TGTGCCAGCAGTCCCGGGGTAGCGGGAACTCAAGAGACCCAGTACTTC.

The chain uses TRBV4-2 and TRBJ2-2, with a tentative D call TRBD2 (5 bases). This CDR3 is built from 17 residues. Between the trimmed V and J ends, which lost 1 base and 5 bases, there was a span of 17 bases. The germline V gene encodes CDR1 LGHNA and CDR2 YNFKEQ. The CDR3 bases are TGTGCCAGCAGCCAAGGAAGCGGCCCCCTAGGAACCGGGGAGCTGTTTTTT. Protein product: CASSQGSGPLGTGELFF.

The rearrangement links TRBV2 to TRBJ2-7; the D gene is possibly TRBD2 (5 bases). This CDR3 is built from 13 residues. V was trimmed by 3 bases and J by 3 bases, leaving 9 bases between them. Germline V gives CDR1 SNHLY, CDR2 FYNNEI. As DNA, the CDR3 is TGTGCCAGCAGTGACACTAGAAACTACGAGCAGTACTTC. Amino acids: CASSDTRNYEQYF.